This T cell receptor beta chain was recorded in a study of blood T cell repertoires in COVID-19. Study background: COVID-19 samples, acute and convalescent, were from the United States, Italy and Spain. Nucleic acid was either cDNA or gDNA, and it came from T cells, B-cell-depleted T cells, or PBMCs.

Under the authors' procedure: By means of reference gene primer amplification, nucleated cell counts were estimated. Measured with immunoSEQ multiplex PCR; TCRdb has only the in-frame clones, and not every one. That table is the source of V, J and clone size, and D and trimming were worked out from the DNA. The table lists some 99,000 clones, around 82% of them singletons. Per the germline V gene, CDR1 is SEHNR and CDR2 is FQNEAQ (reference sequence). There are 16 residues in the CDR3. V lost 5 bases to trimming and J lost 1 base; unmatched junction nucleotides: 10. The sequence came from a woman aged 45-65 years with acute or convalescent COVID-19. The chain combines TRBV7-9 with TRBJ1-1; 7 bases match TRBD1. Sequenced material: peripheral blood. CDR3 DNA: TGTGCCAGCAGCCCCTGGGCAGACAGGGCGAACACTGAAGCTTTCTTT. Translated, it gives CASSPWADRANTEAFF.